This T cell receptor beta chain was identified in a study of spatial heterogeneity in lung cancer (dated by TCRdb to about 2019). Background for the entire study: Beta-chain transcripts were consistently detected in greater numbers than alpha-chain transcripts, which likely reflects a higher abundance of beta-chain transcripts. Nonsynonymous mutation counts, determined by whole-exome sequencing of tumor tissue, were related to features of the TCR repertoire. In the raw uncorrected reads, each unique combination of TCR and UMI appeared more than ten times on average. At surgery, both alpha and beta chains were TCR-sequenced in approximately 210 tumor regions, fewer than 80 matched nontumor lung samples and a few dozen PBMC samples. In non-small cell lung cancer, the study quantitatively compared TCR alpha and beta repertoires across several tumor regions, matched nontumor lung, and blood.

What the authors observed across the whole study: Confirming at a functional level the hypothesis that regional TCRs recognize regional mutations was considered to require additional single-cell paired TCR alpha and beta sequencing. Ubiquitous expanded tumor TCRs were detected in blood more often at tumor resection than at routine follow-up.

To note about this clonotype: Its target antigen remains unknown. No much larger clone is present one base from it, and per-base qualities are unavailable.

The protocol used for the library was 5' RACE. Instrument on record: NextSeq 500. To allow correction of PCR and sequencing errors, the TCR library protocol tagged every TCR cDNA molecule with a unique molecular identifier. From the authors' description of their analysis: TCR identification, UMI-based error correction and CDR3 extraction were performed with Decombinator tools. Expanded TCRs were defined as those above a frequency of 2 per 1,000, corresponding to the top 1% of the tumor frequency distribution. Renyi diversity was computed with the R vegan package after each repertoire had been subsampled 100 times to 5,000 TCRs. CDR3 similarity networks were built from amino acid triplet string-kernel similarity, with CDR3s being connected when pairwise similarity was above 0.82. TCRdb reanalyzed the raw reads on its own, using fastp at Q25 for trimming and MiXCR for clone calling, and kept in-frame beta chains. Merged by CDR3 protein, the rows form single entries marked with the most common genes and DNA. These V and J calls rely on TCRdb rather than the paper's analysis. The sample table holds more than 9,000 distinct CDR3 sequences, of which 15% to 20% were seen once. 50% to 65% of the sample rests with the top ten.

Between the V and J ends, shortened by 2 bases and 7 bases respectively, the junction contains 10 bases. CDR1 and CDR2 (SGHRS, YFSETQ) derive from the germline V gene. Inclusive of the bounding cysteine and phenylalanine, the CDR3 is 13 residues long. Only the CDR3 portion is preserved as DNA: 39 bases, with reading frame beginning at the first base. The sample's time point, from its label and the paper: sample taken at primary tumor resection. For TCR sequencing, whole RNA was extracted from tumor and nontumor lung tissue, or from cryopreserved PBMC samples, and no cell sorting was done. Samples were obtained from approximately 77 patients with early-stage, untreated non-small cell lung cancer from the lung TRACERx cohort. Only patients with enough RNA available from two or more tumor regions were chosen for TCR sequencing.

The TCR was taken from a male donor with early-stage non-small cell lung cancer. The sequencing used PBMCs, collected at surgery. This receptor chain uses TRBV5-1 and TRBJ2-1; confidence is insufficient to name the D gene. In nucleotide form, the sequence is TGCGCCAGCAGCTTCGATCCGGAGAATGAGCAGTTCTTC. It encodes CASSFDPENEQFF.